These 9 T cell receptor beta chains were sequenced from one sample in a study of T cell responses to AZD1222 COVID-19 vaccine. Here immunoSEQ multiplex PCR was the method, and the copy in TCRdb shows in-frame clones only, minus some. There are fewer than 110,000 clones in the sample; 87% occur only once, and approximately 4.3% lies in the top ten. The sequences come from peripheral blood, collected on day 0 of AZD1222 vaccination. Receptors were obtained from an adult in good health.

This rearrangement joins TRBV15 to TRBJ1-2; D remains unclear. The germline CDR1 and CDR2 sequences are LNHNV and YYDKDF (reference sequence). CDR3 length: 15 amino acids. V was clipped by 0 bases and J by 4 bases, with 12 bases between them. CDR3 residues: CATSRDHGAIYGYTF. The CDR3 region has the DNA TGTGCCACCAGCAGAGATCATGGAGCCATCTATGGCTACACCTTC.

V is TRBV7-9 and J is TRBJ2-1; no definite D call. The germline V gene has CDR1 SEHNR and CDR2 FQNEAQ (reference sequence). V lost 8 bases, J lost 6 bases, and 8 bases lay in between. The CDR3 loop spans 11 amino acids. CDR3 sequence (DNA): TGTGCCAGCGGGGTAGGCAATGAGCAGTTCTTC. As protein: CASGVGNEQFF.

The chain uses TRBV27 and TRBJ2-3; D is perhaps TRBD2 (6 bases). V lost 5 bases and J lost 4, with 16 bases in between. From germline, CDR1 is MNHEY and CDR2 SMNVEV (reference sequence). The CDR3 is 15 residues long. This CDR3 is CASSRRLGVADTQYF. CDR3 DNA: TGTGCCAGCAGTCGTCGACTAGGAGTTGCAGATACGCAGTATTTT.

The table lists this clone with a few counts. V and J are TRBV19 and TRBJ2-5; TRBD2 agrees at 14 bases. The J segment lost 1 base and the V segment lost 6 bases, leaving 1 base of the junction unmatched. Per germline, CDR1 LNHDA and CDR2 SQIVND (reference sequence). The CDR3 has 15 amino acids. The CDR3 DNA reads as TGTGCCAGTAGCGGGACTAGCGGGGGCCAAGAGACCCAGTACTTC. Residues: CASSGTSGGQETQYF.

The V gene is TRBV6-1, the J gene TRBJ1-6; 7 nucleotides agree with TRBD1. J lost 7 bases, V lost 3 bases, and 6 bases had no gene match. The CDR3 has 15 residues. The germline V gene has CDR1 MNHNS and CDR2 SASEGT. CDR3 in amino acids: CASSEAGGTNSPLHF. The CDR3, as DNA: TGTGCCAGCAGTGAGGCAGGGGGGACAAATTCACCCCTCCACTTT.

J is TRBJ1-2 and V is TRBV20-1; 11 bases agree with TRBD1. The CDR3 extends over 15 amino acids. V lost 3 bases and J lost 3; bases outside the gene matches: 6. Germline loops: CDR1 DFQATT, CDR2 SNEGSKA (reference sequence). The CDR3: CSASTPGQGDYGYTF. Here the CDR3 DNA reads TGCAGTGCTAGTACTCCGGGACAGGGGGACTATGGCTACACCTTC.

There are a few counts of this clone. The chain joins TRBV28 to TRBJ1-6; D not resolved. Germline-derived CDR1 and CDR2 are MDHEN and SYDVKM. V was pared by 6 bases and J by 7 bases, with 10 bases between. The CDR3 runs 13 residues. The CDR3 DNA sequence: TGTGCCAGCAGCATGACCTCGAATTCACCCCTCCACTTT. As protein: CASSMTSNSPLHF.

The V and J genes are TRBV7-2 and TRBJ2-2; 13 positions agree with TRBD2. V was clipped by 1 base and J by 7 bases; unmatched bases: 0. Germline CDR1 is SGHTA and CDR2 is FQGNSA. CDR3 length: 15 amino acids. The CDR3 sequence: CASSLGTSGSGELFF. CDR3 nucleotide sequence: TGTGCCAGCAGCTTAGGGACTAGCGGGAGCGGGGAGCTGTTTTTT. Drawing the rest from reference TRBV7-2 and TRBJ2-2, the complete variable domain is GAGVSQSPSNKVTEKGKDVELRCDPISGHTALYWYRQSLGQGLEFLIYFQGNSAPDKSGLPSDRFSAERTGGSVSTLTIQRTQQEDSAVYLCASSLGTSGSGELFFGEGSRLTVL.

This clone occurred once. Here the CDR3 reads CASSQDGGQGDQPQHF. Written as DNA, the CDR3 is TGCGCCAGCAGCCAAGATGGGGGACAGGGTGATCAGCCCCAGCATTTT. The J gene is TRBJ1-5, the V gene TRBV4-1; 9 bases match TRBD1. The CDR3 consists of 16 residues. The V gene's germline CDR1 is MGHRA and CDR2 YSYEKL. J lost 5 bases, V lost 0 bases, and 5 bases had no gene match.